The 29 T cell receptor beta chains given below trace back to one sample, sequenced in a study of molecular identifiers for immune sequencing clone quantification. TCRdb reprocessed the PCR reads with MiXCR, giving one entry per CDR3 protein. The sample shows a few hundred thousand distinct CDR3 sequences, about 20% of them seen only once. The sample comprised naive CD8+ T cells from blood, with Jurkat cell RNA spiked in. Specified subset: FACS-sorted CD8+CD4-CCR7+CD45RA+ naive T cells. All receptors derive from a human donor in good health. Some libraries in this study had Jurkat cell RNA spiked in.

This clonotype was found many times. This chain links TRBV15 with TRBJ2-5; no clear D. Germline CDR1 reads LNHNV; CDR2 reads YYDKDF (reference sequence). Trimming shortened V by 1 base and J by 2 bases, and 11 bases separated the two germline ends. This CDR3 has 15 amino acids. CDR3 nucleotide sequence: TGTGCCACCAGCAGAGGGGCAGCCACGCAAGAGACCCAGTACTTC. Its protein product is CATSRGAATQETQYF.

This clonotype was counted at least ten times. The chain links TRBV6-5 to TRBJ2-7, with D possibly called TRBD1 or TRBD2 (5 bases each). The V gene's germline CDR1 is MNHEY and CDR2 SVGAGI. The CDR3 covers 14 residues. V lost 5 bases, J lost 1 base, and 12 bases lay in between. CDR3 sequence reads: CASSPGTDSYEQYF. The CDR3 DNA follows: TGTGCCAGCAGTCCTGGGACCGATTCCTACGAGCAGTACTTC.

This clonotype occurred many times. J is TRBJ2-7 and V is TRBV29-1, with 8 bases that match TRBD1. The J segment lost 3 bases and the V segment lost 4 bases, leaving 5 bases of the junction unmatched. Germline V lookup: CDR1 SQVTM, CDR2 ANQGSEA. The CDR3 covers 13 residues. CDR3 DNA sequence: TGCAGCGTTGCCGGGACAGGAGTCTACGAGCAGTACTTC. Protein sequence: CSVAGTGVYEQYF.

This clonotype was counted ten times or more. The CDR3 DNA is TGCAGCGTTGAAGACCCGGGACAGGGGGTCGAGCAGTACTTC. Residues: CSVEDPGQGVEQYF. The V gene is TRBV29-1, the J gene TRBJ2-7, with 11 bases fitting TRBD1. CDR1 SQVTM and CDR2 ANQGSEA come from the germline V gene. This CDR3 region has 14 residues. Trimming cost V 0 bases and J 6 bases; bases outside gene matches: 4.

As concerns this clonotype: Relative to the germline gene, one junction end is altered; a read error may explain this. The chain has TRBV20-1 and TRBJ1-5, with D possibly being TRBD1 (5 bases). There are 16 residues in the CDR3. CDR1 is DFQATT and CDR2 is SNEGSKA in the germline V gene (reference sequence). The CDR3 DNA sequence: TGCAGTGCTAGAGATGGGGGAGTCGGTAGCAATCAGCTCCAGCATTTT. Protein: CSARDGGVGSNQLQHF.

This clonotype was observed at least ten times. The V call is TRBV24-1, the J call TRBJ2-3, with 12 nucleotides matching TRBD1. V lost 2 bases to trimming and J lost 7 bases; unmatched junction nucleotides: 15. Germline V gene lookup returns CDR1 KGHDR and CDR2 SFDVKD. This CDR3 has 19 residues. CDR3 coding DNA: TGTGCCACCAGTGATTGGGGGACAGGGGGCGACAGTAGAAGTCATACGCAGTATTTT. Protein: CATSDWGTGGDSRSHTQYF.

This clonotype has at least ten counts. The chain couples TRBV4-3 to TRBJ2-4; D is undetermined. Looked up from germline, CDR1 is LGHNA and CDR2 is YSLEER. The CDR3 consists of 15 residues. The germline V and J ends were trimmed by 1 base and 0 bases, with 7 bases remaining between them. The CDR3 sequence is CASSQGNPAKNIQYF. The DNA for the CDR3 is TGCGCCAGCAGCCAAGGAAATCCAGCCAAAAACATTCAGTACTTC.

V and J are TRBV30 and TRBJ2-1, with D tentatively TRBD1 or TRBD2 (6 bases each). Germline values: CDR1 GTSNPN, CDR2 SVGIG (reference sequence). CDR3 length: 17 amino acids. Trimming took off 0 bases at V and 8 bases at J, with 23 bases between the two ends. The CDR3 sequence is CAWSVPLPGATADEQFF. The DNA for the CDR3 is TGTGCCTGGAGTGTACCCCTCCCGGGGGCCACCGCGGATGAGCAGTTCTTC.

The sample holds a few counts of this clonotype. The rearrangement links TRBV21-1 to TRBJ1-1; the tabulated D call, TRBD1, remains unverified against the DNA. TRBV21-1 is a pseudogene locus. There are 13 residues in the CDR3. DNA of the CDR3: TGTGCCAGCAGCAAAAACACAGGGTGGAAAGCTTTCTTT. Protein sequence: CASSKNTGWKAFF.

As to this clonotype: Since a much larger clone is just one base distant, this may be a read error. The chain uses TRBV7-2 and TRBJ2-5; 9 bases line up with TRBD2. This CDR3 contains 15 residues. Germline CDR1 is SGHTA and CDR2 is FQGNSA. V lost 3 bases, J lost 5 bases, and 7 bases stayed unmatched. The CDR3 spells CASSLPGLADETQYF. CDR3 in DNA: TGTGCCAGCAGCTTGCCGGGACTAGCAGACGAGACCCAGTACTTC.

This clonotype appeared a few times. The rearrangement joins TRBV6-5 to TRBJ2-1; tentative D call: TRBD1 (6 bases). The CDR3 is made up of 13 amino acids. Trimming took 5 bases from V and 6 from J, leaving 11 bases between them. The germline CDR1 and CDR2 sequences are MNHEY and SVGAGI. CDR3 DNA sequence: TGTGCCAGCAGTACGCAGGGGAGCAATGAGCAGTTCTTC. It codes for CASSTQGSNEQFF.

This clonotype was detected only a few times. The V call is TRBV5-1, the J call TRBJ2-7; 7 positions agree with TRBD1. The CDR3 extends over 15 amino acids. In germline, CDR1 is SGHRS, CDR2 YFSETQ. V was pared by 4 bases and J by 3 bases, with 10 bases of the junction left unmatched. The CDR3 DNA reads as TGCGCCAGCAGCACAACAGGGGCTCCAAACTACGAGCAGTACTTC. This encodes CASSTTGAPNYEQYF.

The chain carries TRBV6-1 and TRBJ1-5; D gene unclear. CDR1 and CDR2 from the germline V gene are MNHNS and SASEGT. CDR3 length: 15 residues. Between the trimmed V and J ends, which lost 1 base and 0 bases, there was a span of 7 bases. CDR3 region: CASSEERYSNQPQHF. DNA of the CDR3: TGTGCCAGCAGTGAAGAAAGGTATAGCAATCAGCCCCAGCATTTT.

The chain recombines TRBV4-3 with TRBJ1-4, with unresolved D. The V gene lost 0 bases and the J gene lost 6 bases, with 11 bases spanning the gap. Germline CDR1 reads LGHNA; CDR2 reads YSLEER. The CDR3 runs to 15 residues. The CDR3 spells CASSQEGLRHEKLFF. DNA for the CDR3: TGCGCCAGCAGCCAAGAGGGCCTGCGCCATGAAAAACTGTTTTTT.

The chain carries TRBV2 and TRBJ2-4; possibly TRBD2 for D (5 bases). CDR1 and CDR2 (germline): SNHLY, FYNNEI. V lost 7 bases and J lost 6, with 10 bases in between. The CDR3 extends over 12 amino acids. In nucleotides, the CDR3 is TGTGCCAGCATACTAGACGCAAACATTCAGTACTTC. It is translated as CASILDANIQYF.

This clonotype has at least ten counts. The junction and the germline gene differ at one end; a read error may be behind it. The CDR3 loop is CASSLVGEGLSNQPQHF. In nucleotides, the CDR3 is TGTGCCAGCAGTTTAGTAGGGGAGGGGCTAAGCAATCAGCCCCAGCATTTT. V is TRBV11-2 and J is TRBJ1-5; a weak D match, TRBD1 (5 bases). Germline loops: CDR1 SGHAT, CDR2 FQNNGV. The CDR3 loop spans 17 amino acids.

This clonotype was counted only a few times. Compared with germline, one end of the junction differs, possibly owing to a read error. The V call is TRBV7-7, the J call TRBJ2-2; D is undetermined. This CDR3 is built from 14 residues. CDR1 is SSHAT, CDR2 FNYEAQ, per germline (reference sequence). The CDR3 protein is CASSLNDYTGELFF. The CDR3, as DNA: TGTGCTAGCAGCTTGAACGATTACACCGGGGAGCTGTTTTTT.

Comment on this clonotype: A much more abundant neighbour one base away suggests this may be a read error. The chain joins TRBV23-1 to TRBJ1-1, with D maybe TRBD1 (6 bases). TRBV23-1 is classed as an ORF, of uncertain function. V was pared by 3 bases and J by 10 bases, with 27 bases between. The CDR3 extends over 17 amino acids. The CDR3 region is CASSHHGEGGKVAGAFF. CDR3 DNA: TGCGCCAGCAGTCACCACGGGGAGGGGGGCAAGGTCGCTGGAGCTTTCTTT.

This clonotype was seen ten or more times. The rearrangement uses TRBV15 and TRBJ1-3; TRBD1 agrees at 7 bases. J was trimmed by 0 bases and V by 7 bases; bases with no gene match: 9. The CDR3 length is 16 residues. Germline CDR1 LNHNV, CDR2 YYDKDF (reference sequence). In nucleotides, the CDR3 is TGTGCCACCACCTCCGGGACAGAGAGCTCTGGAAACACCATATATTTT. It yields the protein CATTSGTESSGNTIYF.

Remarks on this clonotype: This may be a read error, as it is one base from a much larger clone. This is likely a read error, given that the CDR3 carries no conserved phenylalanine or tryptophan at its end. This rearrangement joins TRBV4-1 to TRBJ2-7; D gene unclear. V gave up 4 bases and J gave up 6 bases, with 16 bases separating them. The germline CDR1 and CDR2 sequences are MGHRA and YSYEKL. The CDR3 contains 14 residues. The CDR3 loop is CASSLITWATEQYS. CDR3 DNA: TGCGCCAGCAGCCTAATTACCTGGGCCACCGAGCAGTACTCC.

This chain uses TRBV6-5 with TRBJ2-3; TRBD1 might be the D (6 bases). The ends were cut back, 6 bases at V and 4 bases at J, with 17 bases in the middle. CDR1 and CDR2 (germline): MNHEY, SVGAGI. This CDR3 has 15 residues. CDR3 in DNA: TGTGCCAGCAGCCTAAAGGCCTCAGGGGCAGATACGCAGTATTTT. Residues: CASSLKASGADTQYF.

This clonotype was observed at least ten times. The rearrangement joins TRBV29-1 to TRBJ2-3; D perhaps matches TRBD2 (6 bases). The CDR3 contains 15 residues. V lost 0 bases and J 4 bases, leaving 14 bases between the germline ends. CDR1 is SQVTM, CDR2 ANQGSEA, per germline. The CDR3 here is CSVEDPGGWADTQYF. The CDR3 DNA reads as TGCAGCGTTGAAGATCCCGGGGGTTGGGCAGATACGCAGTATTTT.

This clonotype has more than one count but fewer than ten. The CDR3 loop reads CASSHWGSSSYEQYF. The CDR3 DNA reads TGTGCCAGCAGCCACTGGGGTTCGAGCTCCTACGAGCAGTACTTC. The V and J genes are TRBV13 and TRBJ2-7; D call uncertain. In germline, CDR1 is PRHDT, CDR2 FYEKMQ (reference sequence). V was shortened by 5 bases and J by 0 bases, with 14 bases between the two germline ends. The CDR3 runs to 15 residues.

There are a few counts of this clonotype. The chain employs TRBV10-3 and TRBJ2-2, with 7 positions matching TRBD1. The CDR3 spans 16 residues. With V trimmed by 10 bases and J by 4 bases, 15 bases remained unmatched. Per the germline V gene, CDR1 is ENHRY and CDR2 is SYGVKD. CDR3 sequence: CATQVAGTDLTGELFF. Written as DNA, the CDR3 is TGTGCCACCCAAGTTGCCGGGACAGACCTCACCGGGGAGCTGTTTTTT.

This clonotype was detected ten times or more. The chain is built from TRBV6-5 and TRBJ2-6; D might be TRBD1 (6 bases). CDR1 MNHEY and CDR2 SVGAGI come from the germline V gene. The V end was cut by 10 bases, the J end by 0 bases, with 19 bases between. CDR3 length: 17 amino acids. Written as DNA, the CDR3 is TGTGCCACCTGTCTGGACAGCCTCCTCTCTGGGGCCAACGTCCTGACTTTC. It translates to CATCLDSLLSGANVLTF.

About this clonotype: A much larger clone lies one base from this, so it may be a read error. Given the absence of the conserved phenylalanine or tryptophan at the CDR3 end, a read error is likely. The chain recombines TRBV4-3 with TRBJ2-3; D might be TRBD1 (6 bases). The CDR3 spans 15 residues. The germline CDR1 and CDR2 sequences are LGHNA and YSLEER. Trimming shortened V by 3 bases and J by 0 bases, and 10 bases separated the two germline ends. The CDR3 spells CASSQRDRSTDTQYL. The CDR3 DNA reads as TGCGCCAGCAGCCAGAGAGACAGGAGCACAGATACGCAGTATCTT.

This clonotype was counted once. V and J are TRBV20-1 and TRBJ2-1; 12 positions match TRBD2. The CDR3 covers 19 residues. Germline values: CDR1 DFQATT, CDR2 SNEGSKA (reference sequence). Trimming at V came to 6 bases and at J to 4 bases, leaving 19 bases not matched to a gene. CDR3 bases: TGCAGTGCCTTGACAACGAAGACTAGCGGGAGCGTTCCGTACAATGAGCAGTTCTTC. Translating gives CSALTTKTSGSVPYNEQFF.

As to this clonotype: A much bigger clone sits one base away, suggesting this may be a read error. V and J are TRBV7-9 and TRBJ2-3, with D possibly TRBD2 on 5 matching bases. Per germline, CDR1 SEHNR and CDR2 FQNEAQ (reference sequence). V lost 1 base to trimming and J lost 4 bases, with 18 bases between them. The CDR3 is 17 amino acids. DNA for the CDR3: TGTGCCAGCAGCTTAGGAGAGGGAGTTGGGCACGCAGATACGCAGTATTTT. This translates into CASSLGEGVGHADTQYF. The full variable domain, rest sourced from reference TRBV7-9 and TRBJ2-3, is DTGVSQNPRHKITKRGQNVTFRCDPISEHNRLYWYRQTLGQGPEFLTYFQNEAQLEKSRLLSDRFSAERPKGSFSTLEIQRTEQGDSAMYLCASSLGEGVGHADTQYFGPGTRLTVL.

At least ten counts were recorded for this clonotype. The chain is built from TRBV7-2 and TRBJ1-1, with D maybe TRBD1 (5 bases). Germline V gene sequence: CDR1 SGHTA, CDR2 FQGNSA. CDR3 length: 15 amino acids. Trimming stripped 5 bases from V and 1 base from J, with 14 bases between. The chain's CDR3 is CASSLTGGSNTEAFF. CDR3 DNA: TGTGCCAGCAGCCTCACCGGGGGATCGAACACTGAAGCTTTCTTT. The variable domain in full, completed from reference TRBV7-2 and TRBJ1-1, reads GAGVSQSPSNKVTEKGKDVELRCDPISGHTALYWYRQSLGQGLEFLIYFQGNSAPDKSGLPSDRFSAERTGGSVSTLTIQRTQQEDSAVYLCASSLTGGSNTEAFFGQGTRLTVV.